A selection of T cell receptor beta chains follows, all from one sample in a study of spatial heterogeneity in lung cancer. MiXCR was run by TCRdb on the 5' RACE reads, yielding one entry per CDR3 protein. The sample yields 25,000 to 30,000 distinct CDR3 sequences, 4.5% to 7.5% seen once. The sequencing here drew on PBMCs, taken at follow-up. All receptors derive from a male donor with early-stage non-small cell lung cancer. Each CDR3 is given with its conserved first and last residue. The D gene is left open where the match is weak. Clone size is given for some rows only: seen once, a few or many times, or a class if the clone is expanded.

V: TRBV27
D: TRBD1
J: TRBJ2-3
size: few
CDR3: CASRRQGTTDTQYF
DNA: TGTGCCAGCAGAAGACAGGGGACAACAGATACGCAGTATTTT

V: TRBV9
D: TRBD2
J: TRBJ2-7
size: many
CDR3: CASSVAASGGAYEQYF
DNA: TGTGCCAGCAGCGTAGCTGCTAGCGGGGGGGCCTACGAGCAGTACTTC

V: TRBV11-2
D: NA
J: TRBJ2-3
size: many
CDR3: CASSPPKRRPGTDTQYF
DNA: TGTGCCAGCAGCCCTCCTAAGCGGCGGCCCGGCACAGATACGCAGTATTTT

V: TRBV7-3
D: NA
J: TRBJ2-2
size: many
CDR3: CASSPWSGGINTGELFF
DNA: TGTGCCAGCAGCCCCTGGTCCGGAGGGATAAACACCGGGGAGCTGTTTTTT

V: TRBV27
D: TRBD1
J: TRBJ2-1
size: many
CDR3: CASLSGTGGHNEQFF
DNA: TGTGCCAGCCTCTCCGGGACAGGGGGACATAATGAGCAGTTCTTC

V: TRBV29-1
D: TRBD2
J: TRBJ2-5
size: many
CDR3: CSVGTSGGRETQYF
DNA: TGCAGCGTTGGAACTAGCGGAGGGAGGGAGACCCAGTACTTC

V: TRBV29-1
D: TRBD2
J: TRBJ2-3
size: medium-sized
CDR3: CSVDTSATDTQYF
DNA: TGCAGCGTTGATACTAGCGCAACAGATACGCAGTATTTT

V: TRBV2
D: NA
J: TRBJ2-5
size: few
CDR3: CASQEAGRAGKETQYF
DNA: TGTGCCAGCCAGGAGGCCGGCCGGGCCGGGAAAGAGACCCAGTACTTC

V: TRBV12-3/TRBV12-4
D: TRBD1
J: TRBJ1-2
size: NA
CDR3: CASSRRQGMAGYTF
DNA: TGTGCCAGCAGCCGGAGACAGGGGATGGCAGGCTACACCTTC

V: TRBV5-1
D: NA
J: TRBJ2-5
size: NA
CDR3: CASSFRGGEETQYF
DNA: TGCGCCAGCAGCTTTCGAGGAGGGGAAGAGACCCAGTACTTC

V: TRBV2
D: NA
J: TRBJ2-7
size: many
CDR3: CASERDGGVYEQYF
DNA: TGTGCCAGCGAGAGGGACGGTGGAGTCTACGAGCAGTACTTC

V: TRBV12-3/TRBV12-4
D: NA
J: TRBJ2-5
size: NA
CDR3: CASSLREETQYF
DNA: TGTGCCAGCAGTTTAAGAGAGGAGACCCAGTACTTC

V: TRBV6-5
D: NA
J: TRBJ1-4
size: many
CDR3: CASSPGTPGGNEKLFF
DNA: TGTGCCAGCAGTCCCGGGACCCCCGGAGGAAATGAAAAACTGTTTTTT

V: TRBV20-1
D: TRBD2
J: TRBJ2-1
size: many
CDR3: CSALHGTSGKNEQFF
DNA: TGCAGTGCTTTACACGGGACTAGCGGGAAGAATGAGCAGTTCTTC

V: TRBV12-3/TRBV12-4
D: NA
J: TRBJ1-5
size: many
CDR3: CASSTTGMENQPQHF
DNA: TGTGCCAGCAGTACAACAGGGATGGAGAATCAGCCCCAGCATTTT

V: TRBV2
D: TRBD2
J: TRBJ2-2
size: many
CDR3: CASSRLAVNTGELFF
DNA: TGTGCCAGCAGTCGACTAGCGGTCAACACCGGGGAGCTGTTTTTT

V: TRBV27
D: NA
J: TRBJ1-4
size: many
CDR3: CASSLDGANEKLFF
DNA: TGTGCCAGCAGTTTGGACGGAGCTAATGAAAAACTGTTTTTT

V: TRBV11-3
D: TRBD1
J: TRBJ1-2
size: many
CDR3: CASSSPGQGDYGYTF
DNA: TGTGCCAGCAGCAGTCCGGGACAGGGGGACTATGGCTACACCTTC

V: TRBV19
D: TRBD1
J: TRBJ2-4
size: NA
CDR3: CASSRGQGIAKNIQYF
DNA: TGTGCCAGTAGTAGAGGACAGGGAATAGCCAAAAACATTCAGTACTTC

V: TRBV20-1
D: NA
J: TRBJ1-5
size: few
CDR3: CSASIMGANQPQHF
DNA: TGCAGTGCTAGTATTATGGGAGCCAATCAGCCCCAGCATTTT

V: TRBV20-1
D: NA
J: TRBJ2-7
size: many
CDR3: CSAFRTASYEQYF
DNA: TGCAGTGCGTTCCGGACAGCCTCCTACGAGCAGTACTTC

V: TRBV18
D: TRBD1
J: TRBJ1-1
size: many
CDR3: CASSPFGTGREAFF
DNA: TGTGCCAGCTCACCATTCGGGACAGGGCGTGAAGCTTTCTTT